The next 9 T cell receptor beta chains were all read from a single sample in a study of blood T cells in healthy people across ages. Using a J-beta primer mix together with a sample-barcoded 5' primer, a second PCR was run for about 7 to 12 cycles. TCRdb re-analysed the 5' RACE reads in MiXCR, keeping a single row per CDR3 protein. The sample has some 1.6 million distinct CDR3 sequences; roughly a third are singletons. The sequenced sample consisted of blood. Receptor source: a woman aged 30 to 39 in good health.

The CDR3 DNA reads TGTGCCAGCAGTTTACCGGGAGGGGACTATGGCTACACCTTC. Residues: CASSLPGGDYGYTF. The rearrangement links TRBV7-9 to TRBJ1-2; TRBD1 is a possible D gene (5 bases). CDR3 size: 14 residues. Trimming left V 6 bases short and J 3 bases short, with 14 bases between. The germline V gene encodes CDR1 SEHNR and CDR2 FQNEAQ (reference sequence).

This clonotype has a single count. This chain uses TRBV27 with TRBJ2-1; TRBD2 agrees at 16 bases. Germline CDR1 reads MNHEY; CDR2 reads SMNVEV (reference sequence). The trim removed 3 bases at V and 7 bases at J, leaving 12 bases unmatched. The length of the CDR3 is 19 residues. The CDR3 nucleotides read TGTGCCAGCAGTTTGGAGGAGGGACTAGCGGGAGGGGTCGGGAATGAGCAGTTCTTC. As protein: CASSLEEGLAGGVGNEQFF.

This clonotype came up many times. V usage is TRBV7-2 and J usage is TRBJ2-1; the D gene could be TRBD1 or TRBD2 (5 bases each). The V end lost 5 bases, the J end lost 9 bases, and 11 bases lay between the germline ends. This CDR3 has 12 amino acids. The germline V gene encodes CDR1 SGHTA and CDR2 FQGNSA. CDR3 coding DNA: TGTGCCAGCAGCCTCGAGGGGTTTGAGCAGTTCTTC. The encoded protein is CASSLEGFEQFF. Full variable domain (remainder filled in from reference TRBV7-2 and TRBJ2-1): GAGVSQSPSNKVTEKGKDVELRCDPISGHTALYWYRQSLGQGLEFLIYFQGNSAPDKSGLPSDRFSAERTGGSVSTLTIQRTQQEDSAVYLCASSLEGFEQFFGPGTRLTVL.

This clonotype was found a few times. The chain uses TRBV20-1 and TRBJ1-2, with 9 bases lining up with TRBD1. The CDR3 has 13 residues. Germline trimming cut 3 bases from V and 3 bases from J; bases unmatched to any gene: 2. Looked up from germline, CDR1 is DFQATT and CDR2 is SNEGSKA (reference sequence). Here the CDR3 reads CSARRTGDYGYTF. In DNA, the CDR3 is TGCAGTGCTAGGCGGACAGGGGACTATGGCTACACCTTC.

A word on this clonotype: An end of the junction differs from the germline gene, which may be a read error. The rearrangement uses TRBV9 and TRBJ1-4; D is perhaps TRBD1 (5 bases). The CDR3 extends over 15 amino acids. The germline V gene has CDR1 SGDLS and CDR2 YYNGEE. CDR3 amino acids: CASSASGTDNEKLFF. In nucleotides, the CDR3 is TGTGCCAGTAGCGCGAGCGGGACGGATAATGAAAAACTGTTTTTT.

This clonotype was found many times. This rearrangement joins TRBV5-1 to TRBJ2-3, with TRBD2 matching over 9 bases. CDR3 length: 14 residues. V lost 6 bases to trimming and J lost 2 bases; unmatched junction nucleotides: 4. Per germline, CDR1 SGHRS and CDR2 YFSETQ. CDR3 residues: CASNSGGNTDTQYF. The CDR3 bases are TGCGCCAGCAACAGCGGGGGGAACACAGATACGCAGTATTTT.

Concerning this clonotype: Compared with germline, one end of the junction differs, possibly owing to a read error. This chain uses TRBV28 with TRBJ2-1, with 12 bases matching TRBD2. The CDR3 has 17 residues. Germline CDR1 is MDHEN and CDR2 is SYDVKM. The CDR3: CASSYPSGRASYNKQFF. CDR3 coding DNA: TGTGCCAGCAGTTACCCTAGCGGGAGGGCCTCCTACAATAAGCAGTTCTTC.

This clonotype was counted a few times. This chain links TRBV27 with TRBJ2-1; 13 bases are a match to TRBD2. V lost 7 bases and J lost 2; bases outside the gene matches: 5. Germline values: CDR1 MNHEY, CDR2 SMNVEV (reference sequence). The CDR3 has 16 amino acids. CDR3 region: CASTGLAGETYNEQFF. CDR3 in DNA: TGTGCCAGCACCGGACTAGCGGGAGAAACCTACAATGAGCAGTTCTTC.

There are a few counts of this clonotype. The chain joins TRBV4-2 to TRBJ2-1; perhaps TRBD1 as D (6 bases). The CDR3 runs 18 residues. V was clipped by 0 bases and J by 4 bases, with 19 bases between them. Germline CDR1 reads LGHNA; CDR2 reads YNFKEQ. The CDR3 nucleotides read TGTGCCAGCAGCCAAGAGCCGGCGGGTGGGGGCTTTTACAATGAGCAGTTCTTC. This gives the protein CASSQEPAGGGFYNEQFF.